These 23 T cell receptor beta chains came from one sample sequenced in a study of PD-L1 blockade in urothelial cancer. The table came from immunoSEQ multiplex PCR; TCRdb's copy has only in-frame clones and leaves some out. The data show about 55,000 clones, roughly 80% seen once. Sequenced material: PBMCs, taken around atezolizumab (anti-PD-L1) treatment. The receptors derive from a man aged 65 to 79 with urothelial cancer.

This CDR3 is CASSLGQRNTEAFF. In nucleotides, the CDR3 is TGTGCCAGCAGCCTCGGACAGCGGAACACTGAAGCTTTCTTT. This sequence joins TRBV11-3 and TRBJ1-1, with D possibly TRBD1 on 6 matching bases. The CDR3 length is 14 residues. V was cut by 5 bases and J by 1 base, with 11 bases left in between. Per germline, CDR1 SGHNT and CDR2 YENEEA.

This sequence joins TRBV11-3 and TRBJ2-4; D possibly corresponds to TRBD1 (6 bases). Trimming left V 0 bases short and J 8 bases short, with 11 bases between. CDR1 and CDR2 (germline): SGHNT, YENEEA. The CDR3 has 14 residues. DNA for the CDR3: TGTGCCAGCAGCTTAGATCGAAGGGGGTACATTCAGTACTTC. Residues: CASSLDRRGYIQYF.

The chain is built from TRBV11-2 and TRBJ2-3; TRBD2 matches at 8 bases. The CDR3 sequence is 15 residues long. V was clipped by 2 bases and J by 4 bases; unmatched bases: 5. The germline V gene encodes CDR1 SGHAT and CDR2 FQNNGV. In DNA form, the CDR3 reads TGTGCCAGCAGCTTAAGCGGGGGAGGGGCAGATACGCAGTATTTT. As protein: CASSLSGGGADTQYF.

This chain connects TRBV5-1 to TRBJ2-5, with 9 bases matching TRBD1. In germline, CDR1 is SGHRS, CDR2 YFSETQ. V was pared by 4 bases and J by 5 bases, with 6 bases of the junction left unmatched. There are 14 residues in the CDR3. CDR3 in amino acids: CASSGGTGRETQYF. The CDR3 nucleotides are TGCGCCAGCAGCGGGGGGACAGGGAGGGAGACCCAGTACTTC.

V gene TRBV5-5 combines with J gene TRBJ1-2; 7 positions match TRBD1. CDR1 is SGHKS, CDR2 YYEKEE, per germline (reference sequence). The CDR3 runs to 14 residues. Trimming cost V 1 base and J 0 bases; bases outside gene matches: 0. Here the CDR3 DNA reads TGTGCCAGCAGCTTGAGGGGGCCTAACTATGGCTACACCTTC. Its translation is CASSLRGPNYGYTF.

The chain couples TRBV11-3 to TRBJ2-1, with TRBD2 identical over 7 bases. The CDR3 covers 13 residues. The germline gives CDR1 SGHNT, CDR2 YENEEA. Germline trimming cut 5 bases from V and 4 bases from J; bases unmatched to any gene: 2. The chain's CDR3 is CASSRGVYNEQFF. The CDR3 nucleotides are TGTGCCAGCAGCCGGGGGGTGTACAATGAGCAGTTCTTC. Together with reference TRBV11-3 and TRBJ2-1, the CDR3 gives the full variable domain: EAGVVQSPRYKIIEKKQPVAFWCNPISGHNTLYWYLQNLGQGPELLIRYENEEAVDDSQLPKDRFSAERLKGVDSTLKIQPAELGDSAVYLCASSRGVYNEQFFGPGTRLTVL.

The V call is TRBV14, the J call TRBJ2-5, with D unclear. V shed 5 bases and J shed 2 bases, with 12 bases lying between them. Germline CDR1 and CDR2: SGHDN and FVKESK. This CDR3 contains 14 residues. The CDR3 nucleotides read TGTGCCAGCAGCTCCCGACTGAGGCAAGAGACCCAGTACTTC. This codes for CASSSRLRQETQYF.

The genes are TRBV9 and TRBJ2-7, with 7 bases identical to TRBD1. The J segment lost 2 bases and the V segment lost 3 bases, leaving 8 bases of the junction unmatched. Germline loops: CDR1 SGDLS, CDR2 YYNGEE. The CDR3 loop spans 15 amino acids. The CDR3 reads CASSDLHRGTYEQYF. The CDR3 nucleotides read TGTGCCAGCAGCGATTTACACAGGGGCACCTACGAGCAGTACTTC.

The chain combines TRBV6-4 with TRBJ2-1, with D possibly being TRBD2 (5 bases). The CDR3 has 15 residues. Germline V gives CDR1 MRHNA, CDR2 SNTAGT. The V and J ends lost 6 bases and 3 bases respectively, with 15 bases between them. This chain's CDR3 is CASSHGMGGYNEQFF. CDR3 bases: TGTGCCAGCAGCCACGGGATGGGCGGCTACAATGAGCAGTTCTTC.

This clone was detected only a few times. The chain combines TRBV6-5 with TRBJ1-6, with TRBD1 matching over 7 bases. Trimming took 3 bases from V and 6 from J; bases not matched to a gene: 2. Per the germline V gene, CDR1 is MNHEY and CDR2 is SVGAGI. The CDR3 has 14 residues. The CDR3 nucleotides are TGTGCCAGCAGTTATCAGGGGGGTAATTCACCCCTCCACTTT. Translating it yields CASSYQGGNSPLHF.

The chain couples TRBV4-3 to TRBJ1-1, with D possibly being TRBD1 (5 bases). CDR1 LGHNA and CDR2 YSLEER come from the germline V gene. V was clipped by 1 base and J by 7 bases, with 13 bases between them. The CDR3 consists of 14 residues. CDR3 in amino acids: CASSQVGGGLEAFF. DNA for the CDR3: TGCGCCAGCAGCCAAGTGGGGGGTGGCCTTGAAGCTTTCTTT.

The genes are TRBV18 and TRBJ2-7; D remains unclear. The CDR3 runs 17 residues. The ends were cut back, 6 bases at V and 3 bases at J, with 24 bases in the middle. CDR1 and CDR2 from the germline V gene are KGHSH and LQKENI. CDR3 in DNA: TGTGCCAGCTCCCATACTCCAAGTTTCTTGCCCGACTACGAGCAGTACTTC. Protein: CASSHTPSFLPDYEQYF.

The chain links TRBV19 to TRBJ1-5; no reliable D call. Germline V gene data show CDR1 as LNHDA and CDR2 as SQIVND (reference sequence). Between the trimmed V and J ends, which lost 0 bases and 10 bases, there was a span of 10 bases. This CDR3 has 13 residues. This CDR3 is CASSIDEERPQHF. CDR3 DNA sequence: TGTGCCAGTAGTATAGATGAGGAAAGACCCCAGCATTTT.

V usage is TRBV6-5 and J usage is TRBJ1-1; D not certain. This CDR3 spans 15 amino acids. With 8 bases removed from V and 1 base from J, the gap between germline ends came to 17 bases. Germline CDR1 is MNHEY and CDR2 is SVGAGI. The CDR3 region is CASVSRRVSNTEAFF. CDR3 nucleotide sequence: TGTGCCAGCGTTTCTAGACGTGTCTCGAACACTGAAGCTTTCTTT.

In nucleotides, the CDR3 is TGCGCCAGCAGCTTGGGATCGGGGAGGAATGAGCAGTTCTTC. Encoded protein: CASSLGSGRNEQFF. The chain joins TRBV5-1 to TRBJ2-1; D is possibly TRBD2 (6 bases). Germline V lookup: CDR1 SGHRS, CDR2 YFSETQ. The CDR3 loop spans 14 amino acids. Trimming took off 0 bases at V and 7 bases at J, with 11 bases between the two ends.

The chain couples TRBV7-9 to TRBJ2-7; a possible D gene is TRBD2 (5 bases). CDR1 SEHNR and CDR2 FQNEAQ come from the germline V gene (reference sequence). Trimming pared 1 base from V and 5 bases from J, leaving 24 bases between. The length of the CDR3 is 18 residues. CDR3 in DNA: TGTGCCAGCAGCTTAGAAAGCAGTTTTGGGCAGGAGGACCACGAGCAGTACTTC. Translation: CASSLESSFGQEDHEQYF.

There are a few counts of this clone. V is TRBV5-4 and J is TRBJ1-1, with 8 bases that match TRBD1. The ends lost 0 bases at V and 0 bases at J; junction bases unmatched: 7. This CDR3 is built from 17 residues. Germline V CDR1 and CDR2: SGHNT, YYREEE (reference sequence). In nucleotides, the CDR3 is TGTGCCAGCAGCTTGGTCCGAAGACAGGGGATGAACACTGAAGCTTTCTTT. Translated, it gives CASSLVRRQGMNTEAFF.

V gene TRBV5-1 combines with J gene TRBJ1-4; 8 positions agree with TRBD1. The ends lost 0 bases at V and 10 bases at J; junction bases unmatched: 8. Germline V gene lookup returns CDR1 SGHRS and CDR2 YFSETQ. The CDR3 extends over 15 amino acids. CDR3 nucleotides: TGCGCCAGCAGCTTGGGGGATGTACAGGGGGGAAAACTGTTTTTT. It codes for CASSLGDVQGGKLFF.

In this sample, this clone turned up a few times. The chain combines TRBV7-9 with TRBJ1-2; a possible D gene is TRBD1 (6 bases). Germline loops: CDR1 SEHNR, CDR2 FQNEAQ (reference sequence). The CDR3 is 14 residues long. V lost 5 bases, J lost 4 bases, and 14 bases lay in between. CDR3 sequence: CASSHLDSAYGYTF. In nucleotides, the CDR3 is TGTGCCAGCAGCCATTTGGACAGTGCCTATGGCTACACCTTC.

The chain carries TRBV11-2 and TRBJ2-7; 7 bases line up with TRBD1. The CDR3 has 13 amino acids. After removal of 3 bases from V and 3 bases from J, the junction contained 2 bases not matched to a gene. Germline V gene lookup returns CDR1 SGHAT and CDR2 FQNNGV. Here the CDR3 DNA reads TGTGCCAGCAGCTTGGACAGGTTCTACGAGCAGTACTTC. Protein: CASSLDRFYEQYF.

The gene calls are TRBV6-6 and TRBJ2-4; D is ambiguous. Germline loops: CDR1 MNHNY, CDR2 SVGAGI (reference sequence). This CDR3 region has 15 residues. V shed 6 bases and J shed 2 bases, with 14 bases lying between them. The CDR3 sequence: CASSPDTASKNIQYF. CDR3 in DNA: TGTGCCAGCAGCCCAGACACAGCTTCCAAAAACATTCAGTACTTC.

The genes are TRBV15 and TRBJ2-5; the D gene is possibly TRBD2 (5 bases). Judging by the DNA end, TRBJ2-7 fits better; the J call may be wrong. Germline lookup yields CDR1 LNHNV and CDR2 YYDKDF (reference sequence). The CDR3 is 13 residues long. This CDR3 reads CATSRDSVREQYF. CDR3 nucleotides: TGTGCCACCAGCAGAGATAGCGTGCGCGAGCAGTACTTC.

This rearrangement joins TRBV14 to TRBJ2-1; 11 nucleotides agree with TRBD2. The CDR3 extends over 15 amino acids. J gave up 9 bases and V 4 bases, and 8 bases lay outside the gene matches. Germline V CDR1 and CDR2: SGHDN, FVKESK. In DNA form, the CDR3 reads TGTGCCAGCAGCCCGAGGATAGCGGGAGGGACTGAGCAGTTCTTC. It codes for CASSPRIAGGTEQFF.